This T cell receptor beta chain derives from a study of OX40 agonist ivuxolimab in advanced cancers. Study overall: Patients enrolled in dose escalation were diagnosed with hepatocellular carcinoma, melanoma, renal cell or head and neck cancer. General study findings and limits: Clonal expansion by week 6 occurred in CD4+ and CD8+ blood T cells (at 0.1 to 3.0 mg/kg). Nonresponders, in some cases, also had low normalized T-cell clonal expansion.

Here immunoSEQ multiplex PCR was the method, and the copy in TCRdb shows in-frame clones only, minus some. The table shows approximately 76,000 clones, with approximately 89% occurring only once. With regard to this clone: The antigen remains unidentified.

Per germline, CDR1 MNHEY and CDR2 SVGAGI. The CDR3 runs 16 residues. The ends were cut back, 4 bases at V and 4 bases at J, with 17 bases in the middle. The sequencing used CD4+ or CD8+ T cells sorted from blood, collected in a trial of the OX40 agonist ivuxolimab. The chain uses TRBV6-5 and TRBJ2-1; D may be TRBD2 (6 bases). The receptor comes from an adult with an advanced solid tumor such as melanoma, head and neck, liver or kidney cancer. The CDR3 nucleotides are TGTGCCAGCAGTTCCCCGGGACTGTTACCGTACAATGAGCAGTTCTTC. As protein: CASSSPGLLPYNEQFF.